This T cell receptor beta chain came from a study of cytomegalovirus exposure and HLA in healthy donors. Study-level results: More clonal expansion characterized HLA-associated TCR beta chains than equally common others in a later analysis. Cytomegalovirus-associated status was assigned to 150 to 200 TCR beta chains. Immune exposure information comprised only CMV serostatus.

Comment on this clone: Its antigen is unknown.

Germline CDR1 and CDR2: MDHEN and SYDVKM. Trimming took 5 bases from V and 7 from J; bases not matched to a gene: 15. This CDR3 is built from 16 residues. 60 Vbeta and 13 Jbeta primers were used in PCR. Per the authors' pipeline: Later reanalysis found 75 million to 100 million unique TCR beta chains, around 10 million of them shared. The repertoire was sequenced with immunoSEQ multiplex PCR; TCRdb's copy has only in-frame clones and lacks some. The V and J calls and the clone size are those of that table, but D and trimming were determined from the DNA. This sample has about 160,000 clones, with roughly 80% found just once.

The source is a male donor in good health and CMV-seronegative. The chain uses TRBV28 and TRBJ1-2; TRBD1 aligns across 8 bases. Source material: PBMCs. The CDR3 DNA sequence: TGTGCCAGCAGTCCTAGGCCCGGACAGGGATCGGGTGGCTACACCTTC. Translation: CASSPRPGQGSGGYTF.